This TCR beta chain was sequenced in a study of post-analysis software for immune sequencing data. This clonotype was seen at least ten times. Its antigen remains unidentified. Sequence at one end of the junction differs from germline and may be a read error. The study's findings and limits: In patients, TRBV5-6, TRBV5-1 and TRBV20-1 belonged to about five TRBV segments found more frequently than in controls.

CDR1 and CDR2 (germline): SGHTA, FQGNSA. There are 15 residues in the CDR3. cDNA libraries for TCR beta contained unique molecular identifiers. TCRdb re-derived calls from the PCR reads in MiXCR, one entry per CDR3 protein. This sample has almost 700,000 distinct CDR3 sequences; more than 50% occur once, and the top ten carry about 11%. The sample consisted of blood. The V call is TRBV7-2, the J call TRBJ2-3, with D perhaps TRBD2 (6 bases). The clonotype originates from a girl aged 2 to 9 with multiple sclerosis. The DNA for the CDR3 is TGCGCCAGCAGCTTGGAGGGCAGAAGCACAGATACGCAGTATTTT. It encodes CASSLEGRSTDTQYF.